This TCR beta chain was sequenced during a study of blood T cells in healthy people across ages. Remarks on this clonotype: Mismatch with germline at one junction end may stem from a read error.

Researchers collected around 11 milliliters of peripheral blood from every single donor. The authors ran a second PCR of about 6 to 11 cycles using a sample-barcoded 5' primer and a J-beta primer mix. Each CDR3 protein is one row after TCRdb ran MiXCR on the 5' RACE reads. The table lists about 1.6 million distinct CDR3 sequences, about 31% of them singletons. The CDR3 loop spans 16 amino acids. Germline values: CDR1 SEHNR, CDR2 FQNEAQ (reference sequence). This chain links TRBV7-9 with TRBJ2-7, with 10 bases identical to TRBD2. Sequencing input: blood. The sequence was collected from a woman between 25 and 40 years old in good health. Here the CDR3 DNA reads TGTACCAGCAGCCCCTACCGTGGACTAGCGGACTACGAGCAGTACTTC. It encodes CTSSPYRGLADYEQYF.